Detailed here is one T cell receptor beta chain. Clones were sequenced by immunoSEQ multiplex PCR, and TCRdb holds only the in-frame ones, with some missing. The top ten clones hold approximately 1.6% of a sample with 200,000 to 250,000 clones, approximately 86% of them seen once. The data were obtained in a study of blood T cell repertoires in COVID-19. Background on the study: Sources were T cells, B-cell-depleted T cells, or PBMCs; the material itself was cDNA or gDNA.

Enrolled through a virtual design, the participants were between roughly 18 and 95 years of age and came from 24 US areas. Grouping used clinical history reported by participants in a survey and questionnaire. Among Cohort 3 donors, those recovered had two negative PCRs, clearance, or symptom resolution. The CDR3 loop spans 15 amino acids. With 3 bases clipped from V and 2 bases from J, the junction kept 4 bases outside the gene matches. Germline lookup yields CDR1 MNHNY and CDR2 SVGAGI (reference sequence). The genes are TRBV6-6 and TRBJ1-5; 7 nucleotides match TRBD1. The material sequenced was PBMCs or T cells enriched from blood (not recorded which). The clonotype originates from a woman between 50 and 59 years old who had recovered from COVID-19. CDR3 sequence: CASSYQTGGNQPQHF. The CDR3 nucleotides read TGTGCCAGCAGTTATCAAACAGGGGGCAATCAGCCCCAGCATTTT.